These T cell receptor beta chains were read from a single sample in a study of control samples from healthy donors and cancer patients. Assay: immunoSEQ multiplex PCR; the TCRdb copy retains only in-frame clones and omits some. Of about 160,000 clones listed, around 95% are singletons. The sequencing sample was made of blood. The receptors were sampled from a woman in her forties in good health. Each CDR3 is given with its conserved first and last residue. A D gene is named only where the DNA matches it firmly. Expanded clones are given a class, and other clones once, few, many or no size at all.

>-|TRBJ1-5|TRBD1|TRBV9
TGTGCCAGCAGCCGGACAGGGAATAGCAATCAGCCCCAGCATTTT
CASSRTGNSNQPQHF
>-|TRBJ1-1|-|TRBV6-6
TGTGCCAGCAGCACAGGAGGAAGGCCTGAAGCTTTCTTT
CASSTGGRPEAFF
>-|TRBJ1-1|-|TRBV4-2
TGTGCCAGCAGCCCGACAGGGAACACTGAAGCTTTCTTT
CASSPTGNTEAFF
>few|TRBJ1-1|TRBD1|TRBV5-1
TGCGCCAGCAGCGTATATCAGGGGGACACTGAAGCTTTCTTT
CASSVYQGDTEAFF
>-|TRBJ2-7|TRBD1|TRBV12-3/TRBV12-4
TGTGCCAGCAGGGGGACAGGGAGGTACGAGCAGTACTTC
CASRGTGRYEQYF
>-|TRBJ2-7|TRBD2|TRBV13
TGTGCCAGCAGCCGCCGGGGCCGGGGGGTCTACGAGCAGTACTTC
CASSRRGRGVYEQYF
>-|TRBJ1-1|TRBD1|TRBV19
TGTGCCAGTGTTACAGGGGGCCCTGTGAACACTGAAGCTTTCTTT
CASVTGGPVNTEAFF
>-|TRBJ1-6|-|TRBV20-1
TGCAGTGCTAACGCCGACGGGGAACTCCACTTT
CSANADGELHF
>-|TRBJ2-3|TRBD2|TRBV6-1
TGTGCCAGCAGTGAAAGGCGGGGGTTTCAACCCAACACAGATACGCAGTATTTT
CASSERRGFQPNTDTQYF
>few|TRBJ2-3|TRBD2|TRBV7-2
TGTGCCAGCAGCTTAAGTCGCGTGAGCGGGGGGCCGGAAGATACGCAGTATTTT
CASSLSRVSGGPEDTQYF
>-|TRBJ2-5|-|TRBV6-5
TGTGCCAGCAGTTACGGCGGGGTGGGTCGACAAGAGACCCAGTACTTC
CASSYGGVGRQETQYF
>-|TRBJ1-5|-|TRBV19
TGTGCCAGTAGTATTTGGGGGAGCAATCAGCCCCAGCATTTT
CASSIWGSNQPQHF
>once|TRBJ2-3|TRBD2|TRBV9
TGTGCCAGCAGCGTATCTACTAGCGGGAGCGGTCCCACAGATACGCAGTATTTT
CASSVSTSGSGPTDTQYF
>-|TRBJ1-5|-|TRBV6-5
TGTGCCAGCATTCGACGAGAGGGCAATCAGCCCCAGCATTTT
CASIRREGNQPQHF
>-|TRBJ1-2|TRBD1|TRBV9
TGTGCCAGCAGCGCGGAAGCCGGGACAGGGAATGGCTACACCTTC
CASSAEAGTGNGYTF
>-|TRBJ1-5|TRBD1|TRBV13
TGTGCCAGCAGCTTAGGGACAGGGGTTGGTCAGCCCCAGCATTTT
CASSLGTGVGQPQHF
>once|TRBJ1-4|-|TRBV14
TGTGCCAGCAGCGGTACCCCCAGGAACGAAAAACTGTTTTTT
CASSGTPRNEKLFF
>-|TRBJ1-5|-|TRBV19
TGTGCCAGTAGTATGATAGCTTCGACCCACATGAATCAGCCCCAGCATTTT
CASSMIASTHMNQPQHF
>-|TRBJ1-4|-|TRBV6-5
TGTGCCAGCAGTTACTCGGGGAACCCTAATGAAAAACTGTTTTTT
CASSYSGNPNEKLFF